Listed below are T cell receptor beta chains from one sample, sequenced in a study of post-analysis software for immune sequencing data. TCRdb reprocessed the PCR reads via MiXCR and lists one record per CDR3 protein. The data show roughly 800,000 distinct CDR3 sequences, with 53% seen just once and 4% to 5.5% held by the top ten. Input material: blood. Receptor source: a girl aged 10-17 years with multiple sclerosis. The CDR3 runs from the conserved cysteine through the conserved F or W. The D gene is left open where the match is weak. The size of a clone is reported for some rows only, either as once, few or many, or as a class for expanded clones.

CDR3aa	CDR3nt	d_gene	v_gene	j_gene	abundance
CASSVSAGFYNEQFF	TGTGCCAGCAGCGTAAGTGCAGGGTTTTACAATGAGCAGTTCTTC	NA	TRBV7-3	TRBJ2-1	NA
CASSLAGSTDTQYF	TGTGCCAGCAGCTTAGCGGGCAGCACAGATACGCAGTATTTT	TRBD2	TRBV5-1	TRBJ2-3	many
CASAKLAEETQYF	TGCGCCAGCGCTAAACTAGCGGAAGAGACCCAGTACTTC	TRBD2	TRBV5-1	TRBJ2-5	once
CASSFYGGAGDTQYF	TGTGCCAGCAGCTTTTACGGTGGGGCTGGAGATACGCAGTATTTT	NA	TRBV7-2	TRBJ2-3	few
CASSHRDRIYEQYF	TGTGCCAGCAGTCACCGGGACAGAATCTACGAGCAGTACTTC	TRBD1	TRBV12-3/TRBV12-4	TRBJ2-7	few
CASSLVSEKLFF	TGTGCCAGCAGCTTAGTATCTGAAAAACTGTTTTTT	NA	TRBV7-9	TRBJ1-4	few
CASSVGLAGTLTDTQYF	TGTGCCAGCAGCGTAGGACTAGCGGGGACCCTCACAGATACGCAGTATTTT	TRBD2	TRBV9	TRBJ2-3	NA
CASSVGQGHYGYTF	TGTGCCAGCAGCGTAGGTCAGGGGCACTATGGCTACACCTTC	NA	TRBV9	TRBJ1-2	NA
CASSPSGARPSTDTQYF	TGTGCCAGCAGCCCCTCTGGGGCGCGACCCAGCACAGATACGCAGTATTTT	NA	TRBV14	TRBJ2-3	few
CASTHSRTSGNEQFF	TGTGCCAGCACCCACTCCCGGACTAGCGGCAATGAGCAGTTCTTC	TRBD2	TRBV7-2	TRBJ2-1	NA
CASGDRVRQPQHF	TGTGCTAGTGGTGACAGGGTCCGCCAGCCCCAGCATTTT	TRBD1	TRBV12-5	TRBJ1-5	NA
CASSLMGGSHYEQYF	TGCGCCAGCAGCTTGATGGGGGGCTCTCACTACGAGCAGTACTTC	NA	TRBV5-1	TRBJ2-7	NA
CASSFRTGHNEQFF	TGTGCCAGCAGCTTCCGGACAGGACACAATGAGCAGTTCTTC	TRBD1	TRBV7-2	TRBJ2-1	NA
CAISESSRGRTYEQYF	TGTGCCATCAGTGAGTCGAGTCGGGGACGGACCTACGAGCAGTACTTC	NA	TRBV10-3	TRBJ2-7	once
CASSLESSPTDTQYF	TGTGCCAGCAGCTTGGAGTCGTCCCCCACAGATACGCAGTATTTT	NA	TRBV5-6	TRBJ2-3	few
CASSLAGIVADTQYF	TGCGCCAGCAGCTTGGCGGGGATTGTGGCAGATACGCAGTATTTT	NA	TRBV5-1	TRBJ2-3	NA
CSVETGIPYEQYF	TGCAGCGTTGAGACAGGGATCCCCTACGAGCAGTACTTC	TRBD1	TRBV29-1	TRBJ2-7	NA
CSANRLADIYEQYF	TGCAGTGCTAACAGACTAGCGGATATCTACGAGCAGTACTTC	TRBD2	TRBV20-1	TRBJ2-7	few
CSARPLTTGTDTQYF	TGCAGTGCTAGACCCCTAACGACAGGCACAGATACGCAGTATTTT	NA	TRBV20-1	TRBJ2-3	few
CAISDPGLNFNYGYTF	TGTGCCATCAGTGACCCCGGACTCAACTTCAACTATGGCTACACCTTC	NA	TRBV10-3	TRBJ1-2	NA
CASSGELLPNEKLFF	TGTGCCAGCAGCGGGGAGTTGCTTCCCAATGAAAAACTGTTTTTT	NA	TRBV5-5	TRBJ1-4	few
CASSPRVRGWGVGENEQFF	TGTGCCAGCAGCCCCCGCGTCAGGGGTTGGGGGGTCGGAGAAAATGAGCAGTTCTTC	NA	TRBV5-8	TRBJ2-1	once
CSVQGAGGANVLTF	TGCAGCGTACAGGGGGCAGGTGGGGCCAACGTCCTGACTTTC	TRBD1	TRBV29-1	TRBJ2-6	NA
CASSLGSGRAYEQYF	TGTGCCAGCAGCTTAGGTAGCGGGAGGGCCTACGAGCAGTACTTC	TRBD2	TRBV7-9	TRBJ2-7	few
CASSLPGQGSYEQYF	TGTGCCAGCAGCTTACCGGGACAGGGTTCCTACGAGCAGTACTTC	TRBD1	TRBV11-1	TRBJ2-7	NA